This T cell receptor beta chain is drawn from a study of cytomegalovirus exposure and HLA in healthy donors. Across the whole study: Within an early data release were approximately 85 million unique TCRs drawn from HLA-typed donors.

Study-level points and caveats: The majority of CMV-associated TCR beta chains were reported as apparently HLA-restricted in a later analysis.

Both 60 Vbeta primers and 13 Jbeta primers went into the PCR. Only in-frame clones appear in the TCRdb table, and some are missing; sequencing was by immunoSEQ multiplex PCR. The data contain nearly 100,000 clones, less than 10% of them singletons. Among the donors, all were healthy bone marrow donors. This clone has a handful of counts. Its target is not known. Trimming took off 4 bases at V and 3 bases at J, with 12 bases between the two ends. Germline lookup yields CDR1 MNHEY and CDR2 SMNVEV (reference sequence). The CDR3 covers 15 residues. This TCR was recovered from a man aged 45-60 years in good health and CMV-seropositive. The sample consisted of PBMCs. This chain connects TRBV27 to TRBJ1-4; D not certain. The CDR3 protein is CASSSLEDPNEKLFF. In nucleotides, the CDR3 is TGTGCCAGCAGTTCCCTCGAGGATCCTAATGAAAAACTGTTTTTT.